This entry lists 18 T cell receptor beta chains sequenced from one sample in a study of cytomegalovirus exposure and HLA in healthy donors. The PCR was carried out with 60 Vbeta primers and 13 Jbeta primers. Some clones are missing from TCRdb's copy, which holds only in-frame ones; the method was immunoSEQ multiplex PCR. The table includes about 140,000 clones, 76% detected once. Sequenced material: PBMCs. The receptors were sampled from a female donor in good health and CMV-seropositive.

The rearrangement links TRBV10-3 to TRBJ2-5, with D possibly matching TRBD2 (7 bases). From germline, CDR1 is ENHRY and CDR2 SYGVKD. The CDR3 is 14 amino acids. CDR3 DNA: TGTGCTTCCCGGGGGGCCCCCACCGAGGAGACCCAGTACTTC. It translates to CASRGAPTEETQYF.

The sample holds a few counts of this clone. This sequence joins TRBV18 and TRBJ2-1, with D possibly being TRBD1 (6 bases). Germline CDR1 KGHSH, CDR2 LQKENI. V was trimmed by 3 bases and J by 3 bases, leaving 15 bases between them. CDR3 length: 16 residues. CDR3 nucleotide sequence: TGTGCCAGCTCACCTGTCGGGCAGGGGATCTACAATGAGCAGTTCTTC. This translates into CASSPVGQGIYNEQFF. Based on the CDR3 plus reference TRBV18 and TRBJ2-1, the full variable domain is NAGVMQNPRHLVRRRGQEARLRCSPMKGHSHVYWYRQLPEEGLKFMVYLQKENIIDESGMPKERFSAEFPKEGPSILRIQQVVRGDSAAYFCASSPVGQGIYNEQFFGPGTRLTVL.

Worth noting for this clone: At one end the junction does not follow the germline gene, possibly because of a read error. The V gene is TRBV7-9, the J gene TRBJ1-6; 8 bases fit TRBD1. From germline, CDR1 is SEHNR and CDR2 FQNEAQ (reference sequence). The CDR3 loop spans 15 amino acids. DNA for the CDR3: TGTTCCAGCAGCTACTCTGACAGGGGTCGTTCACCCCTCCACTTT. Encoded protein: CSSSYSDRGRSPLHF.

This clone was observed a few times. The V call is TRBV2, the J call TRBJ1-4, with 9 positions matching TRBD1. With V trimmed by 8 bases and J by 8 bases, 9 bases remained unmatched. CDR3 size: 14 residues. Per the germline V gene, CDR1 is SNHLY and CDR2 is FYNNEI. The CDR3 spells CASETGTGNEKLFF. The CDR3 DNA sequence: TGTGCCAGCGAGACCGGGACAGGGAACGAAAAACTGTTTTTT.

The chain uses TRBV21-1 and TRBJ1-6; no DNA check was done on the table's D call, TRBD1. TRBV21-1 is described as a pseudogene. The CDR3 is 17 amino acids. In nucleotides, the CDR3 is TGTGCCAGCAGCACAAGACCCAGGGGGATTTATAATTCACCCCTCCACTTT. It codes for CASSTRPRGIYNSPLHF.

This chain uses TRBV7-9 with TRBJ1-2; possibly TRBD1 for D (5 bases). V lost 5 bases and J lost 8, with 15 bases in between. This CDR3 is built from 13 residues. Germline CDR1 is SEHNR and CDR2 is FQNEAQ (reference sequence). The CDR3 DNA is TGTGCCAGCAGCCACCGCCAGGGCGAGGGCTACACCTTC. This gives the protein CASSHRQGEGYTF.

The chain couples TRBV5-1 to TRBJ2-5, with unresolved D. The ends were cut back, 1 base at V and 0 bases at J, with 7 bases in the middle. The CDR3 length is 14 residues. CDR1 and CDR2 (germline): SGHRS, YFSETQ. Here the CDR3 reads CASSLSPYQETQYF. CDR3 nucleotide sequence: TGCGCCAGCAGCTTGTCCCCATACCAAGAGACCCAGTACTTC.

The rearrangement joins TRBV28 to TRBJ1-6; 9 bases match TRBD1. Germline-derived CDR1 and CDR2 are MDHEN and SYDVKM. The CDR3 runs 14 residues. V lost 3 bases to trimming and J lost 9 bases; unmatched junction nucleotides: 3. As DNA, the CDR3 is TGTGCCAGCAGTTTGGGGACAGGGACTTCACCCCTCCACTTT. This gives the protein CASSLGTGTSPLHF.

The chain employs TRBV7-2 and TRBJ2-1, with 7 bases matching TRBD2. The CDR3 is 15 amino acids. With V trimmed by 5 bases and J by 0 bases, 4 bases remained unmatched. In germline, CDR1 is SGHTA, CDR2 FQGNSA. CDR3 nucleotide sequence: TGTGCCAGCAGCCCGGGGAGGGACTCCTACAATGAGCAGTTCTTC. Translation: CASSPGRDSYNEQFF.

The rearrangement joins TRBV7-9 to TRBJ2-1; 11 bases are shared with TRBD2. The CDR3 loop spans 15 amino acids. The V gene's germline CDR1 is SEHNR and CDR2 FQNEAQ (reference sequence). J was trimmed by 5 bases and V by 8 bases; bases with no gene match: 8. CDR3: CASAQTSGKNNEQFF. The DNA for the CDR3 is TGTGCCAGCGCCCAGACTAGCGGGAAAAACAATGAGCAGTTCTTC.

The CDR3 protein is CASSQAGVEQYF. CDR3 DNA: TGCGCCAGCAGCCAAGCGGGGGTCGAGCAGTACTTC. The rearrangement uses TRBV4-1 and TRBJ2-7, with D possibly TRBD2 on 6 matching bases. Trimming cost V 1 base and J 6 bases, with 7 bases left between them. The germline CDR1 and CDR2 sequences are MGHRA and YSYEKL. The CDR3 sequence is 12 residues long.

The genes are TRBV10-1 and TRBJ2-3; 7 nucleotides agree with TRBD2. The CDR3 runs to 14 residues. Germline loops: CDR1 WNHNN, CDR2 SYGVQD (reference sequence). The V gene end was trimmed by 2 bases and the J gene end by 2 bases; junction bases not matched to a gene: 1. The CDR3 DNA reads TGCGCCAGCAGTGAGGGGGGGGACACAGATACGCAGTATTTT. This codes for CASSEGGDTDTQYF.

The sample holds one count of this clone. The rearrangement joins TRBV7-9 to TRBJ2-7; TRBD1 might be the D (5 bases). This CDR3 is built from 13 residues. V dropped 6 bases and J dropped 1 base, with 10 bases sitting between them. The germline V gene has CDR1 SEHNR and CDR2 FQNEAQ (reference sequence). Here the CDR3 reads CASSHDSSYEQYF. In DNA, the CDR3 is TGTGCCAGCAGTCATGACAGTTCCTACGAGCAGTACTTC.

CDR3 sequence reads: CASSSHNGREGYEQYF. The CDR3 DNA sequence: TGTGCCAGCAGCTCACATAACGGGCGGGAGGGCTACGAGCAGTACTTC. V and J are TRBV7-9 and TRBJ2-5, with 9 bases that match TRBD2. The DNA end is a closer match to TRBJ2-7, so the J assignment may be wrong. There are 16 residues in the CDR3. Germline V gene sequence: CDR1 SEHNR, CDR2 FQNEAQ (reference sequence).

This clone was counted between two and nine times. The chain recombines TRBV7-7 with TRBJ2-2; weak D call: TRBD2 (6 bases). V was shortened by 4 bases and J by 3 bases, with 9 bases between the two germline ends. CDR3 size: 14 residues. From germline, CDR1 is SSHAT and CDR2 FNYEAQ (reference sequence). The CDR3 DNA follows: TGTGCCAGCAGCTCGAGCGGGTACACCGGGGAGCTGTTTTTT. Amino acid sequence: CASSSSGYTGELFF. Together with reference TRBV7-7 and TRBJ2-2, the CDR3 gives the full variable domain: GAGVSQSPRYKVTKRGQDVTLRCDPISSHATLYWYQQALGQGPEFLTYFNYEAQPDKSGLPSDRFSAERPEGSISTLTIQRTEQRDSAMYRCASSSSGYTGELFFGEGSRLTVL.

This clone was counted once. The CDR3 nucleotides read TGTGCCAGCAGTACCCTCAAGGGGATCCAAGAGACCCAGTACTTC. Amino acids: CASSTLKGIQETQYF. This chain joins TRBV6-5 and TRBJ2-5; D might be TRBD1 (5 bases). Germline-derived CDR1 and CDR2 are MNHEY and SVGAGI. V lost 5 bases and J 1 base, leaving 14 bases between the germline ends. The CDR3 totals 15 residues.

As to this clone: This CDR3 is missing its conserved last phenylalanine or tryptophan, likely due to a read error. The genes are TRBV5-1 and TRBJ2-3; D is perhaps TRBD2 (6 bases). Germline V gives CDR1 SGHRS, CDR2 YFSETQ. This CDR3 contains 15 residues. V dropped 0 bases and J dropped 0 bases, with 8 bases sitting between them. CDR3: CASSLEGTSTDTQYS. CDR3 DNA: TGCGCCAGCAGCTTGGAGGGGACTAGCACAGATACGCAGTATTCT.

This chain links TRBV2 with TRBJ1-5; D remains ambiguous. V was pared by 1 base and J by 5 bases, with 6 bases between. The CDR3 loop spans 13 amino acids. CDR1 and CDR2 from the germline V gene are SNHLY and FYNNEI. The CDR3 nucleotides read TGTGCCAGCAGTGAAGACACCTATCAGCCCCAGCATTTT. Translated, it gives CASSEDTYQPQHF.